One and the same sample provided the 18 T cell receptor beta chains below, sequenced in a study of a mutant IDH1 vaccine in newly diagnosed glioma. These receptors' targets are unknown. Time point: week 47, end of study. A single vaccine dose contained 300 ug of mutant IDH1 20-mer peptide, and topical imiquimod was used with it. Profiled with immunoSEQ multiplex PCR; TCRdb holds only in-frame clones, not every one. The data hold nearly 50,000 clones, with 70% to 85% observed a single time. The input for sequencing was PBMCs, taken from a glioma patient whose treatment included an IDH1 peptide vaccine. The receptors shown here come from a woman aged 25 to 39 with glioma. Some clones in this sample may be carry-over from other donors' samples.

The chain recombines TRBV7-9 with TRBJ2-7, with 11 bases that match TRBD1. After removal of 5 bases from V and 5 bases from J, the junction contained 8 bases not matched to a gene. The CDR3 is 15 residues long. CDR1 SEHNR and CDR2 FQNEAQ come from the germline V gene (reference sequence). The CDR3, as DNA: TGTGCCAGCAGCGATCCGGGACAGGGGGTCCACGAGCAGTACTTC. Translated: CASSDPGQGVHEQYF.

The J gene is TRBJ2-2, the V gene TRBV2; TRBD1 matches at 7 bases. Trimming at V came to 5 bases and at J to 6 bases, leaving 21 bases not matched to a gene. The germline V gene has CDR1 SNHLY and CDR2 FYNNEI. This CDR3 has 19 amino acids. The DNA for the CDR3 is TGTGCCAGCAGTAGGGGGCTCCTGGCGCGGGTCTCTCGACCCGGGGAGCTGTTTTTT. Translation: CASSRGLLARVSRPGELFF.

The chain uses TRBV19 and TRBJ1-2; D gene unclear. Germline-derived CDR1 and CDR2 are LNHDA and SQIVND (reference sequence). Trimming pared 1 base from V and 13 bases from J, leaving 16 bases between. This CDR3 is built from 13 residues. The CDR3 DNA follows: TGTGCCAGTAGTATAGTCCCCCCAGAGGGCGTCACCTTC. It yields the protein CASSIVPPEGVTF.

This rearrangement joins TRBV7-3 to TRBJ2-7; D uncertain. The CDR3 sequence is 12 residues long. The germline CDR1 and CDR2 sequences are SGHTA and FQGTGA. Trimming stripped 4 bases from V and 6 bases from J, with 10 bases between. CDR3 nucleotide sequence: TGTGCCAGCAGCTCCATCGCTGGCGAGCAGTACTTC. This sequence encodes CASSSIAGEQYF.

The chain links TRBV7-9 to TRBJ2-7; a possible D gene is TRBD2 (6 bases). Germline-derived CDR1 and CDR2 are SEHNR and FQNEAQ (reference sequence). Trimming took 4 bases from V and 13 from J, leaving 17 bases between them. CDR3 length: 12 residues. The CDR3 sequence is CASSSGPSEGYF. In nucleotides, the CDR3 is TGTGCCAGCAGCTCGGGACCTAGCGAGGGATACTTC.

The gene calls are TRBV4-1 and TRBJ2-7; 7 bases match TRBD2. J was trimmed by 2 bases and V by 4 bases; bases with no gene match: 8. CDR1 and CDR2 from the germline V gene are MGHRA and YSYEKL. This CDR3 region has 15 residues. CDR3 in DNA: TGCGCCAGCAGCCTCCAATCCGGGACTACCTACGAGCAGTACTTC. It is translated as CASSLQSGTTYEQYF.

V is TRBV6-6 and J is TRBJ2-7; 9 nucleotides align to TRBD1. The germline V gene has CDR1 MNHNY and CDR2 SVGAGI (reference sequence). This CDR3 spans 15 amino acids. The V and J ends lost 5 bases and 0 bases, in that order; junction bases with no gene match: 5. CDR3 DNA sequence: TGTGCCAGCAGTAAACCGGGACAGGGCTCCTACGAGCAGTACTTC. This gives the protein CASSKPGQGSYEQYF.

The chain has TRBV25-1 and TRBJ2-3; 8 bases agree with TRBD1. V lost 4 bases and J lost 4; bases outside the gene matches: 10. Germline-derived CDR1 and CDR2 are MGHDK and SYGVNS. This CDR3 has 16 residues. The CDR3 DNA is TGTGCCAGCAGTGCAGCCAGGGGGCGCGGGTCAGATACGCAGTATTTT. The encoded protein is CASSAARGRGSDTQYF. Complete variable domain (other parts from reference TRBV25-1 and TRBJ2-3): EADIYQTPRYLVIGTGKKITLECSQTMGHDKMYWYQQDPGMELHLIHYSYGVNSTEKGDLSSESTVSRIRTEHFPLTLESARPSHTSQYLCASSAARGRGSDTQYFGPGTRLTVL.

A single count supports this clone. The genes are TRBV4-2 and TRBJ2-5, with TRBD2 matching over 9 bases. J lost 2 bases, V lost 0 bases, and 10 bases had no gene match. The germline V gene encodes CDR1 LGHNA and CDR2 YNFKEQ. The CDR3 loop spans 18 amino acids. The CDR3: CASSQEFGGRGGQETQYF. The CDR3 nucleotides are TGTGCCAGCAGCCAAGAGTTTGGCGGGAGGGGAGGGCAAGAGACCCAGTACTTC.

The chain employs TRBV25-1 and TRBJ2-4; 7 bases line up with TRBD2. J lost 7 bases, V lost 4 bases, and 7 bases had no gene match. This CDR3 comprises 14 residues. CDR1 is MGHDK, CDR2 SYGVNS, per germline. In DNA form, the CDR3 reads TGTGCCAGCAGTGTGGCGGGAGTAGGGAACATTCAGTACTTC. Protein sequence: CASSVAGVGNIQYF.

The CDR3 loop is CASSDRVVRQGEQFF. CDR3 bases: TGTGCCAGCAGTGATAGGGTGGTCCGGCAGGGTGAGCAGTTCTTC. The chain couples TRBV25-1 to TRBJ2-1, with D possibly TRBD1 on 5 matching bases. The CDR3 is 15 residues long. The germline CDR1 and CDR2 sequences are MGHDK and SYGVNS. V was clipped by 3 bases and J by 9 bases, with 18 bases between them. The full variable domain, rest sourced from reference TRBV25-1 and TRBJ2-1, is EADIYQTPRYLVIGTGKKITLECSQTMGHDKMYWYQQDPGMELHLIHYSYGVNSTEKGDLSSESTVSRIRTEHFPLTLESARPSHTSQYLCASSDRVVRQGEQFFGPGTRLTVL.

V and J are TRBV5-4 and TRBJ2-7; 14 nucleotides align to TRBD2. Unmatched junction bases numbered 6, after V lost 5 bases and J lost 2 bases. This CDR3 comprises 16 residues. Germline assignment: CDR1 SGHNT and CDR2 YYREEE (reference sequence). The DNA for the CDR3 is TGTGCCAGCAGTTCCGGACTAGCGGGAGGACCCTACGAGCAGTACTTC. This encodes CASSSGLAGGPYEQYF. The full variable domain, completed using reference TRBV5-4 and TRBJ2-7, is ETGVTQSPTHLIKTRGQQVTLRCSSQSGHNTVSWYQQALGQGPQFIFQYYREEENGRGNFPPRFSGLQFPNYSSELNVNALELDDSALYLCASSSGLAGGPYEQYFGPGTRLTVT.

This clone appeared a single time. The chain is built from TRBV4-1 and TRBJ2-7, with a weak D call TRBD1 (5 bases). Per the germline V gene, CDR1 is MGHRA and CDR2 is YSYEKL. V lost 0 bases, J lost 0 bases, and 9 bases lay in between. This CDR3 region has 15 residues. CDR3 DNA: TGCGCCAGCAGCCAAGATCGGACACCCTCCTACGAGCAGTACTTC. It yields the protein CASSQDRTPSYEQYF.

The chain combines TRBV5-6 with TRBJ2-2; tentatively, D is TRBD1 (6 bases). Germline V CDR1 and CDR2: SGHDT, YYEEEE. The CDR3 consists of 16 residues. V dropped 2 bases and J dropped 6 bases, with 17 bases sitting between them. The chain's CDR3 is CASSFVHREHAGELFF. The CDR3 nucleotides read TGTGCCAGCAGCTTTGTCCACAGGGAGCACGCCGGGGAGCTGTTTTTT.

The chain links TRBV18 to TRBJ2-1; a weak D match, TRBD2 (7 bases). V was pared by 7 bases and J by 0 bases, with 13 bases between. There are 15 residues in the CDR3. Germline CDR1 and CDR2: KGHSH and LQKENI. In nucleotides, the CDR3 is TGTGCCAGCTTAACGGGGGGCAACTCCTACAATGAGCAGTTCTTC. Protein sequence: CASLTGGNSYNEQFF.

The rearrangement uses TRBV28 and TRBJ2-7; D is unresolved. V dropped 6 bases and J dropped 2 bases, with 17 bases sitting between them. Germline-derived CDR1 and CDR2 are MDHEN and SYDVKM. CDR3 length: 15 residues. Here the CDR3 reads CASSSPRTVAYEQYF. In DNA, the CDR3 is TGTGCCAGCAGCTCCCCGCGGACCGTCGCCTACGAGCAGTACTTC.

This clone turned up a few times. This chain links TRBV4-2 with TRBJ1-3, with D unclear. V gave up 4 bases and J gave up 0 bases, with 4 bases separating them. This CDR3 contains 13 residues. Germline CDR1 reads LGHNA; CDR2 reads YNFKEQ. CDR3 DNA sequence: TGTGCCAGCAGCCTCGACTCTGGAAACACCATATATTTT. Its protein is CASSLDSGNTIYF.

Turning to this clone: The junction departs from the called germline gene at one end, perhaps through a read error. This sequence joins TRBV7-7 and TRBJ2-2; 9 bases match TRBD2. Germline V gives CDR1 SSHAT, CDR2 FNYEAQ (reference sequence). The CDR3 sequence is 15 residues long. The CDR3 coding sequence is TGTGCTAGCAGCTACGCGGGAGGGCCTTCCGGGGAGCTGTTTTTT. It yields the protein CASSYAGGPSGELFF.